Each of the 5 T cell receptor beta chains below was sequenced from the same sample in a study of shared clonotypes between healthy human individuals. Data came from immunoSEQ multiplex PCR; TCRdb stores just in-frame clones and leaves some out. The profile shows approximately 1.5 million clones, about 98.5% of them singletons. The specimen was naive CD4+ T cells sorted from blood. Subset meaning: CD45RA+ positively selected. The receptors shown here come from a man aged 25 to 40 in good health.

Comment on this clone: The same CDR3 is also encoded by other DNA sequences in this sample. The rearrangement joins TRBV14 to TRBJ2-5; 8 nucleotides line up with TRBD1. Germline V lookup: CDR1 SGHDN, CDR2 FVKESK. This CDR3 comprises 14 residues. J gave up 4 bases and V 2 bases, and 3 bases lay outside the gene matches. DNA for the CDR3: TGTGCCAGCAGCCAAAATACAGGGGGAGAGACCCAGTACTTC. Translation: CASSQNTGGETQYF.

This sequence joins TRBV5-6 and TRBJ2-7, with D unclear. Germline V gives CDR1 SGHDT, CDR2 YYEEEE. V gave up 7 bases and J gave up 1 base, with 18 bases separating them. The CDR3 spans 15 residues. In nucleotides, the CDR3 is TGTGCCAGCCAGAGACTCGCCCTACTGTCCTACGAGCAGTACTTC. Encoded protein: CASQRLALLSYEQYF.

The genes are TRBV7-9 and TRBJ2-7; 7 nucleotides align to TRBD1. The CDR3 consists of 14 residues. CDR1 and CDR2 (germline): SEHNR, FQNEAQ (reference sequence). V lost 4 bases, J lost 5 bases, and 8 bases stayed unmatched. CDR3 loop: CASSSTGLKNEQYF. DNA of the CDR3: TGTGCCAGCAGCTCGACAGGGCTGAAGAACGAGCAGTACTTC.

The chain links TRBV5-8 to TRBJ2-1; TRBD2 is a possible D gene (6 bases). CDR3 length equals 15 residues. Per germline, CDR1 SGHTS and CDR2 YDEGEE. Trimming took 4 bases from V and 10 from J, leaving 21 bases between them. This CDR3 is CASSRGTLTTQEQFF. The CDR3 DNA reads TGTGCCAGCAGCCGGGGGACTCTTACTACCCAGGAGCAGTTCTTC. Complete variable domain (other parts from reference TRBV5-8 and TRBJ2-1): EAGVTQSPTHLIKTRGQQATLRCSPISGHTSVYWYQQALGLGLQFLLWYDEGEERNRGNFPPRFSGRQFPNYSSELNVNALELEDSALYLCASSRGTLTTQEQFFGPGTRLTVL.

The J gene is TRBJ1-4, the V gene TRBV10-3; 8 bases are shared with TRBD1. This CDR3 has 13 amino acids. J lost 7 bases, V lost 10 bases, and 8 bases had no gene match. Germline V gene lookup returns CDR1 ENHRY and CDR2 SYGVKD. CDR3 in amino acids: CATTNRGGEKLFF. The CDR3 coding sequence is TGTGCCACAACTAACAGGGGGGGTGAAAAACTGTTTTTT.